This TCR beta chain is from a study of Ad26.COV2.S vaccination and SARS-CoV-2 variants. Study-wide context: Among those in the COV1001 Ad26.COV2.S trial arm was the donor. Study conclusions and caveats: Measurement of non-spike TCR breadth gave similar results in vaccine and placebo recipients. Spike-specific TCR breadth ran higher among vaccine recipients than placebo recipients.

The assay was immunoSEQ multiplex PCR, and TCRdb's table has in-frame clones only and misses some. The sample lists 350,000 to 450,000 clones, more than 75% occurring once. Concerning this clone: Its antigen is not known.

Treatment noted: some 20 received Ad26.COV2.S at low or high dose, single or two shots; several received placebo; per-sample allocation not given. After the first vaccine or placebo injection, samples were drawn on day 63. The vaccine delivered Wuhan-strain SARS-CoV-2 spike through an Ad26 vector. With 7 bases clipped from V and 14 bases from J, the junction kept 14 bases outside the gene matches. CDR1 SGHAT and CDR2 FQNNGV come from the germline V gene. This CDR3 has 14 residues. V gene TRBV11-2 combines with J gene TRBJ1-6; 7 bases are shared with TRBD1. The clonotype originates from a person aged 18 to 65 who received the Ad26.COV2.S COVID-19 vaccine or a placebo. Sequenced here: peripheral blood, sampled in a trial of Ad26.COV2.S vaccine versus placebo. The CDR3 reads CASTLTGSRLALHF. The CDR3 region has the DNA TGTGCCAGCACCCTGACAGGGAGTCGTTTGGCCCTCCACTTT.